The present entry profiles one T cell receptor beta chain with its context. These data belong to a study of blood T cell repertoires in COVID-19. Study details: There were acute and convalescent COVID-19 samples, and they came from the United States, Italy and Spain. T cells, B-cell-depleted T cells, or PBMCs supplied cDNA or gDNA.

Germline V gene lookup returns CDR1 GTSNPN and CDR2 SVGIG (reference sequence). Germline trimming cut 1 base from V and 1 base from J; bases unmatched to any gene: 8. The length of the CDR3 is 18 residues. Method: immunoSEQ multiplex PCR; TCRdb's copy keeps in-frame clones and lacks some. The repertoire has 280,000 or so clones, about nine tenths of them found once; the top ten carry less than 3.5%. The study drew participants aged about 18 to 95 years from fewer than 30 US areas. This clonotype was obtained from a woman between 50 and 59 years old who had been exposed to COVID-19. Sequencing was done on a sample of PBMCs or T cells enriched from blood (not recorded which). The V and J genes are TRBV30 and TRBJ2-3; 13 bases are shared with TRBD2. The CDR3 is CAWSAGLLAGGGTDTQYF. The DNA for the CDR3 is TGTGCCTGGAGTGCAGGGTTACTAGCGGGGGGGGGCACAGATACGCAGTATTTT.